The following is a T cell receptor (beta chain) sequence with its context. Its antigen is still unknown. TCRdb keeps only in-frame clones here, not all; method: immunoSEQ multiplex PCR. The top ten clones hold 4.6% of a sample with 70,000 to 80,000 clones, roughly 80% of them seen once. Per the germline V gene, CDR1 is MNHEY and CDR2 is SVGAGI. The CDR3 is 16 residues long. Trimming stripped 2 bases from V and 4 bases from J, with 14 bases between. This entry is derived from a study of OX40 agonist ivuxolimab in advanced cancers. Study information: From about 20 to 79 years was the age range, with a mean of about 56 years, and around 83% were male. Patients with prior anti-PD-1, anti-PD-L1 or anti-CTLA-4 therapy were eligible; less than 50% had some.

Regarding the study as a whole: Relatively little clonal expansion, among the lowest observed, appeared in partial responders at 0.1-3.0 mg/kg.

This TCR was recovered from an adult with an advanced solid tumor such as melanoma, head and neck, liver or kidney cancer. The chain employs TRBV6-5 and TRBJ1-4, with a weak D call TRBD1 (6 bases). This sample comprised CD4+ or CD8+ T cells sorted from blood, obtained in a trial of the OX40 agonist ivuxolimab. In nucleotides, the CDR3 is TGTGCCAGCAGTTACACAGGACAGCTCCTTAATGAAAAACTGTTTTTT. This encodes CASSYTGQLLNEKLFF.